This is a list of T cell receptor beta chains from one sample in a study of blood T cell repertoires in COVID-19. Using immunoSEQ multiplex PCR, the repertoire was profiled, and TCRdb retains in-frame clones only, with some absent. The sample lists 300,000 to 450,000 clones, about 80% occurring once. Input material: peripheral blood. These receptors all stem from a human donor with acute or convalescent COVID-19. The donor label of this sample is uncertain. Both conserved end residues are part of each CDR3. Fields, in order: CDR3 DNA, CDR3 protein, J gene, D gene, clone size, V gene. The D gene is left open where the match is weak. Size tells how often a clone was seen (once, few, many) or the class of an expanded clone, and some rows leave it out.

CDR3nt: TGTGCCACTTCGGGACAGGGGAATTCACCCCTCCACTTT
CDR3aa: CATSGQGNSPLHF
j_gene: TRBJ1-6
d_gene: TRBD1
abundance: .
v_gene: TRBV2

CDR3nt: TGCGCCAGCAGCTTGTCCCTAACTAGCGGCAATGAGCAGTTCTTC
CDR3aa: CASSLSLTSGNEQFF
j_gene: TRBJ2-1
d_gene: TRBD2
abundance: .
v_gene: TRBV5-1

CDR3nt: TGTGCCTGGATTGGGCGGGGGGAGGACAAAAAGTACCGGGCAGAAGCTTTCTTT
CDR3aa: CAWIGRGEDKKYRAEAFF
j_gene: TRBJ1-1
d_gene: .
abundance: .
v_gene: TRBV30

CDR3nt: TGTGCCAGCAGTCCCGGAGTTCTCTACGAGCAGTACTTC
CDR3aa: CASSPGVLYEQYF
j_gene: TRBJ2-7
d_gene: .
abundance: .
v_gene: TRBV27

CDR3nt: TGTGCCAGCAGCCGCGGGGCCGAGGGGGCCAATGAGCAGTTCTTC
CDR3aa: CASSRGAEGANEQFF
j_gene: TRBJ2-1
d_gene: .
abundance: .
v_gene: TRBV7-8

CDR3nt: TGTGCCAGCAGCTTGTTGACAGGGGGTTACCTCGAGCAGTACTTC
CDR3aa: CASSLLTGGYLEQYF
j_gene: TRBJ2-7
d_gene: TRBD1
abundance: .
v_gene: TRBV5-6

CDR3nt: TGCGCCAGCAGCTTGACTAGCGCCGGCGGGGAGCTGTTTTTT
CDR3aa: CASSLTSAGGELFF
j_gene: TRBJ2-2
d_gene: TRBD2
abundance: once
v_gene: TRBV5-1

CDR3nt: TGTGCCAGCAGCCTAGGCCCAAGCGGGGGCCATTACAATGAGCAGTTCTTC
CDR3aa: CASSLGPSGGHYNEQFF
j_gene: TRBJ2-1
d_gene: TRBD2
abundance: .
v_gene: TRBV3-1/TRBV3-2

CDR3nt: TGTGCCAGCAGCTTAGTTTACACCAATGAGCAGTTCTTC
CDR3aa: CASSLVYTNEQFF
j_gene: TRBJ2-1
d_gene: .
abundance: .
v_gene: TRBV7-9

CDR3nt: TGTGCCAGCAGCTTAAATCGGGGCCAGGGGACCTACGAGCAGTACTTC
CDR3aa: CASSLNRGQGTYEQYF
j_gene: TRBJ2-7
d_gene: .
abundance: .
v_gene: TRBV7-6

CDR3nt: TGCGCCAGCAGCTCCGGACAGGGCGATTGGGGCTACACCTTC
CDR3aa: CASSSGQGDWGYTF
j_gene: TRBJ1-2
d_gene: TRBD1
abundance: .
v_gene: TRBV5-1

CDR3nt: TGTGCCAGCGGCTTTAAGGCAGGGATGAACACTGAAGCTTTCTTT
CDR3aa: CASGFKAGMNTEAFF
j_gene: TRBJ1-1
d_gene: .
abundance: few
v_gene: TRBV2

CDR3nt: TGTGCCAGCTCACCAGACAGGGCTTCCTATAATTCACCCCTCCACTTT
CDR3aa: CASSPDRASYNSPLHF
j_gene: TRBJ1-6
d_gene: TRBD1
abundance: .
v_gene: TRBV18

CDR3nt: TGTGCCAGCAGTTTATCCCGGACAGGGAACTATGGCTACACCTTC
CDR3aa: CASSLSRTGNYGYTF
j_gene: TRBJ1-2
d_gene: TRBD1
abundance: .
v_gene: TRBV27

CDR3nt: TGTGCCAGTAGGGGATCAGGGGGAATTACTTATAGCAATCAGCCCCAGCATTTT
CDR3aa: CASRGSGGITYSNQPQHF
j_gene: TRBJ1-5
d_gene: TRBD1
abundance: .
v_gene: TRBV19

CDR3nt: TGTGCCTGGAGTGTACGGGTGGGGACACCATCTAGTTCACCCCTCCACTTT
CDR3aa: CAWSVRVGTPSSSPLHF
j_gene: TRBJ1-6
d_gene: .
abundance: .
v_gene: TRBV30

CDR3nt: TGTGCCAGCTCCGAGGTAGGCAGGGGGCCGCGGACTGAAGCTTTCTTT
CDR3aa: CASSEVGRGPRTEAFF
j_gene: TRBJ1-1
d_gene: TRBD1
abundance: once
v_gene: TRBV18

CDR3nt: TGTGCCAGCAGTTTAGGCGCAGGGGGCAGCCTCAATCAGCCCCAGCATTTT
CDR3aa: CASSLGAGGSLNQPQHF
j_gene: TRBJ1-5
d_gene: TRBD1
abundance: .
v_gene: TRBV28

CDR3nt: TGTGCCAGCTCACCATTTTCGGGGGCCTACAATGAGCAGTTCTTC
CDR3aa: CASSPFSGAYNEQFF
j_gene: TRBJ2-1
d_gene: .
abundance: .
v_gene: TRBV18

CDR3nt: TGTGCCAGCAGTGAAAAGGAGGTGGGGTCGGCGCGAGGCTACACCTTC
CDR3aa: CASSEKEVGSARGYTF
j_gene: TRBJ1-2
d_gene: .
abundance: .
v_gene: TRBV2

CDR3nt: TGTGCCAGTACCGCCGGACAGGGGGCGCCCATGGGGGAAAAACTGTTTTTT
CDR3aa: CASTAGQGAPMGEKLFF
j_gene: TRBJ1-4
d_gene: TRBD1
abundance: .
v_gene: TRBV19

CDR3nt: TGTGCCAGCAGCTTAAATTGGGACAGGGGGCGTGAGCAGTTCTTC
CDR3aa: CASSLNWDRGREQFF
j_gene: TRBJ2-1
d_gene: TRBD1
abundance: .
v_gene: TRBV7-8

CDR3nt: TGTGCCAGCAGTGGGGACAGTGGCCCGTATAGCAATCAGCCCCAGCATTTT
CDR3aa: CASSGDSGPYSNQPQHF
j_gene: TRBJ1-5
d_gene: TRBD1
abundance: .
v_gene: TRBV28

CDR3nt: TGTGCCAGCAGTTACTCTACAGGGCCAGGGGAAGCTTTCTTT
CDR3aa: CASSYSTGPGEAFF
j_gene: TRBJ1-1
d_gene: .
abundance: .
v_gene: TRBV6-2/TRBV6-3

CDR3nt: TGTGCCAGCAGAAGGAGAGGCGGGGGCACTGAAGCTTTCTTT
CDR3aa: CASRRRGGGTEAFF
j_gene: TRBJ1-1
d_gene: .
abundance: once
v_gene: TRBV5-6

CDR3nt: TGTGCCAGCAGCACCGGGAATAGCAATCAGCCCCAGCATTTT
CDR3aa: CASSTGNSNQPQHF
j_gene: TRBJ1-5
d_gene: .
abundance: .
v_gene: TRBV7-9

CDR3nt: TGCGCCAGCAGCCTCGGACAGACCTCCTATAATTCACCCCTCCACTTT
CDR3aa: CASSLGQTSYNSPLHF
j_gene: TRBJ1-6
d_gene: .
abundance: .
v_gene: TRBV5-1

CDR3nt: TGTGCCAGCAGCTTTGCGAGCAGCGCTAGCGGGGACTCTAGCACAGATACGCAGTATTTT
CDR3aa: CASSFASSASGDSSTDTQYF
j_gene: TRBJ2-3
d_gene: .
abundance: few
v_gene: TRBV12-1

CDR3nt: TGTGCCAGCAGCTTGTTCGGACAGGGCCCCACAGATACGCAGTATTTT
CDR3aa: CASSLFGQGPTDTQYF
j_gene: TRBJ2-3
d_gene: TRBD1
abundance: few
v_gene: TRBV5-4

CDR3nt: TGTGCCAGTAGTTCGACAGGGGGCCGGACCGGGGAGCTGTTTTTT
CDR3aa: CASSSTGGRTGELFF
j_gene: TRBJ2-2
d_gene: TRBD1
abundance: .
v_gene: TRBV19

CDR3nt: TGTGCCAGCAGCTTTTCCCTAGCGGGATACACAGATACGCAGTATTTT
CDR3aa: CASSFSLAGYTDTQYF
j_gene: TRBJ2-3
d_gene: TRBD2
abundance: once
v_gene: TRBV11-2

CDR3nt: TGTGCCACCAGCGTTTCTCTTTTAAATAGCGGTGCAAATGAGCAGTTCTTC
CDR3aa: CATSVSLLNSGANEQFF
j_gene: TRBJ2-1
d_gene: .
abundance: .
v_gene: TRBV15

CDR3nt: TGTGCCAGCAGAAACCGGGGGGGATCGAACACTGAAGCTTTCTTT
CDR3aa: CASRNRGGSNTEAFF
j_gene: TRBJ1-1
d_gene: .
abundance: .
v_gene: TRBV6-5

CDR3nt: TGCAGTGCTCGGAGGGACACTGAAGCTTTCTTT
CDR3aa: CSARRDTEAFF
j_gene: TRBJ1-1
d_gene: .
abundance: .
v_gene: TRBV20-1

CDR3nt: TGTGCCAGCAGCGCCGGGACAAGCGATAATTCACCCCTCCACTTT
CDR3aa: CASSAGTSDNSPLHF
j_gene: TRBJ1-6
d_gene: .
abundance: few
v_gene: TRBV28

CDR3nt: TGTGCCAGCAGCCAAGTAGGGGGTACCGGGGAGCTGTTTTTT
CDR3aa: CASSQVGGTGELFF
j_gene: TRBJ2-2
d_gene: .
abundance: .
v_gene: TRBV3-1/TRBV3-2

CDR3nt: TGTGCCAGCAGCTTCGGTAGCGGGGGGCCTCGGGGGACCCAGTACTTC
CDR3aa: CASSFGSGGPRGTQYF
j_gene: TRBJ2-5
d_gene: TRBD2
abundance: .
v_gene: TRBV5-8

CDR3nt: TGTGCCAGCAGCTCCTCTAGTGCAACTAATGAAAAACTGTTTTTT
CDR3aa: CASSSSSATNEKLFF
j_gene: TRBJ1-4
d_gene: .
abundance: .
v_gene: TRBV7-9

CDR3nt: TGCGCCAGCAGACGAGGGACAGGGGCCTTACAGCCCCAGCATTTT
CDR3aa: CASRRGTGALQPQHF
j_gene: TRBJ1-5
d_gene: TRBD1
abundance: .
v_gene: TRBV5-1

CDR3nt: TGTGCCAGCTCACCAGGGCCAGCTAACTATGGCTACACCTTC
CDR3aa: CASSPGPANYGYTF
j_gene: TRBJ1-2
d_gene: .
abundance: .
v_gene: TRBV18

CDR3nt: TGTGCCAGCAGTTTCAGGACTACCAGCGATACGCAGTATTTT
CDR3aa: CASSFRTTSDTQYF
j_gene: TRBJ2-3
d_gene: .
abundance: .
v_gene: TRBV28

CDR3nt: TGTGCCAGCAGCCAAGGGATCGCGGGGGGAACCTACAATGAGCAGTTCTTC
CDR3aa: CASSQGIAGGTYNEQFF
j_gene: TRBJ2-1
d_gene: TRBD2
abundance: .
v_gene: TRBV3-1/TRBV3-2

CDR3nt: TGCGCCAGCAGCCAACGAGGGGACAGCTATGGCTACACCTTC
CDR3aa: CASSQRGDSYGYTF
j_gene: TRBJ1-2
d_gene: TRBD1
abundance: .
v_gene: TRBV4-1

CDR3nt: TGTGCCAGCAGCACCGTAGCGTACAATGAGCAGTTCTTC
CDR3aa: CASSTVAYNEQFF
j_gene: TRBJ2-1
d_gene: .
abundance: .
v_gene: TRBV2

CDR3nt: TGCGCCAGCAGCCCCTATGCCTACTACGAGCAGTACTTC
CDR3aa: CASSPYAYYEQYF
j_gene: TRBJ2-7
d_gene: .
abundance: .
v_gene: TRBV4-1

CDR3nt: TGTGCCAGCAGACAGGGGGCGCCCGGGGCCAACGTCCTGACTTTC
CDR3aa: CASRQGAPGANVLTF
j_gene: TRBJ2-6
d_gene: TRBD1
abundance: .
v_gene: TRBV6-5

CDR3nt: TGTGCCAGCAGCCAGGGGGCCGGGACGGGTTCCTATGGCTACACCTTC
CDR3aa: CASSQGAGTGSYGYTF
j_gene: TRBJ1-2
d_gene: TRBD1
abundance: once
v_gene: TRBV28

CDR3nt: TGTGCCAGCAGTGAAGATCGGAGTTTCAATCAGCCCCAGCATTTT
CDR3aa: CASSEDRSFNQPQHF
j_gene: TRBJ1-5
d_gene: .
abundance: .
v_gene: TRBV6-1

CDR3nt: TGTGCCAGCAGCTCCCGGGGAGGGTGGGCTAGCGGGAATGAGCAGTTCTTC
CDR3aa: CASSSRGGWASGNEQFF
j_gene: TRBJ2-1
d_gene: TRBD2
abundance: many
v_gene: TRBV7-2

CDR3nt: TGTGCCATCAGTCTGCGACAGGGGGCCTCCGGGGAGCTGTTTTTT
CDR3aa: CAISLRQGASGELFF
j_gene: TRBJ2-2
d_gene: TRBD1
abundance: once
v_gene: TRBV10-3

CDR3nt: TGTGCCAGCAGTGAGCGGGGTACTAGCGGGAATAATGAGCAGTTCTTC
CDR3aa: CASSERGTSGNNEQFF
j_gene: TRBJ2-1
d_gene: TRBD2
abundance: many
v_gene: TRBV2

CDR3nt: TGTGCCAGTACCCGGACAGGGTGGTATCAGCCCCAGCATTTT
CDR3aa: CASTRTGWYQPQHF
j_gene: TRBJ1-5
d_gene: TRBD1
abundance: .
v_gene: TRBV19

CDR3nt: TGTGCCAGCTCACCGGGGCTGGGATCGAATGAGCAGTTCTTC
CDR3aa: CASSPGLGSNEQFF
j_gene: TRBJ2-1
d_gene: .
abundance: .
v_gene: TRBV18